A selection of T cell receptor beta chains follows, all from one sample in a study of blood T cell repertoires in COVID-19. Method: immunoSEQ multiplex PCR; TCRdb's copy keeps in-frame clones and lacks some. The data show 270,000 or so clones, 85% to 90% seen once. Sequenced sample: PBMCs or T cells enriched from blood (not recorded which). All receptors derive from a woman aged 25 to 45 with acute COVID-19. Both conserved end residues are part of each CDR3. The D gene is left open where the match is weak. The listing skips clone size in some rows; elsewhere it reads once, few, many or a size class.

D gene	clone size	V gene	J gene	CDR3 protein	CDR3 DNA
TRBD2	-	TRBV11-3	TRBJ2-3	CASSIRGALAGSDTQYF	TGTGCCAGCAGCATTAGAGGCGCGCTAGCGGGATCAGATACGCAGTATTTT
TRBD2	-	TRBV4-1	TRBJ2-7	CASSQPSTSGSVYEQYF	TGCGCCAGCAGCCAACCCAGTACTAGCGGGAGCGTATACGAGCAGTACTTC
-	-	TRBV2	TRBJ1-2	CASRGDNYGYTF	TGTGCCAGCAGGGGAGACAACTATGGCTACACCTTC
-	-	TRBV7-8	TRBJ2-2	CASSPRSGGTGTGELFF	TGTGCCAGCAGCCCCCGGTCGGGGGGGACAGGGACCGGGGAGCTGTTTTTT
-	-	TRBV24-1	TRBJ2-5	CATSGTVQETQYF	TGTGCCACCAGTGGTACAGTTCAAGAGACCCAGTACTTC
-	-	TRBV7-6	TRBJ1-3	CASSLEAGQLSGNTIYF	TGTGCCAGCAGCTTAGAGGCCGGACAGCTCTCTGGAAACACCATATATTTT
-	once	TRBV7-4	TRBJ2-7	CASSHVRCVFPYEQYF	TGTGCCAGCAGCCACGTGCGTTGTGTGTTCCCCTACGAGCAGTACTTC
-	-	TRBV4-1	TRBJ2-6	CASGGQSNVLTF	TGCGCCAGCGGAGGACAGTCCAACGTCCTGACTTTC
-	-	TRBV7-2	TRBJ1-2	CASSFDRNYGYTF	TGTGCCAGCAGCTTTGACAGGAACTATGGCTACACCTTC
-	many	TRBV5-1	TRBJ2-5	CASRMEQETQYF	TGCGCCAGCAGAATGGAGCAAGAGACCCAGTACTTC
-	-	TRBV29-1	TRBJ2-7	CSVESDRNYEQYF	TGCAGCGTTGAATCTGACAGGAACTACGAGCAGTACTTC
TRBD2	-	TRBV30	TRBJ2-5	CAWSRLAGNQETQYF	TGTGCCTGGAGTCGGCTAGCGGGTAACCAAGAGACCCAGTACTTC
-	-	TRBV28	TRBJ1-1	CASDSPMNTEAFF	TGTGCCAGCGACAGCCCTATGAACACTGAAGCTTTCTTT
TRBD1	-	TRBV3-1/TRBV3-2	TRBJ2-7	CASSQEASDRAPSRYF	TGTGCCAGCAGCCAAGAGGCCTCGGACAGGGCCCCTAGTAGGTACTTC
-	-	TRBV9	TRBJ2-5	CASSSSRTGSGTQYF	TGTGCCAGCAGCTCCTCACGGACTGGGTCGGGGACCCAGTACTTC
-	-	TRBV19	TRBJ1-3	CASSILAGTGNTIYF	TGTGCCAGTAGTATACTGGCCGGGACTGGAAACACCATATATTTT
TRBD1	once	TRBV20-1	TRBJ2-7	CSASLGTGSNIEQYF	TGCAGTGCTAGTTTGGGGACAGGGTCAAATATCGAGCAGTACTTC
TRBD2	-	TRBV5-4	TRBJ2-7	CASSSRGSPYEQYF	TGTGCCAGCAGCTCGCGGGGGTCGCCATACGAGCAGTACTTC
TRBD2	-	TRBV5-1	TRBJ2-1	CASSDLAGGVEQFF	TGCGCCAGCAGCGACCTAGCGGGAGGGGTTGAGCAGTTCTTC
TRBD2	few	TRBV28	TRBJ2-7	CASSRGSAGGEQYF	TGTGCCAGCAGCCGCGGGTCGGCGGGAGGCGAGCAGTACTTC
-	-	TRBV19	TRBJ2-1	CASRDTTYSSYNEQFF	TGTGCCAGTAGAGATACGACATATAGCTCCTACAATGAGCAGTTCTTC
-	-	TRBV27	TRBJ1-5	CASSFGAGNQPQHF	TGTGCCAGCAGTTTTGGGGCGGGCAATCAGCCCCAGCATTTT
TRBD1	once	TRBV5-1	TRBJ2-2	CASSLEGQGAGELFF	TGCGCCAGCAGCTTGGAGGGACAGGGTGCCGGGGAGCTGTTTTTT
-	-	TRBV7-3	TRBJ2-3	CASSVSRLDDTQYF	TGTGCCAGCAGCGTAAGCCGCTTAGATGATACGCAGTATTTT
-	once	TRBV6-5	TRBJ2-2	CAARGTNTGELFF	TGTGCCGCCCGGGGTACGAACACCGGGGAGCTGTTTTTT
-	-	TRBV24-1	TRBJ2-3	CATTGSTDTQYF	TGTGCCACCACGGGTAGCACAGATACGCAGTATTTT
TRBD1	-	TRBV27	TRBJ1-5	CASSQGQGGQPQHF	TGTGCCAGCAGTCAAGGACAGGGGGGACAGCCCCAGCATTTT
-	-	TRBV27	TRBJ1-5	CASSLTRVQPQHF	TGTGCCAGCAGTTTGACTCGTGTACAGCCCCAGCATTTT
TRBD1	-	TRBV27	TRBJ1-4	CASSPDRGDLSREKLFF	TGTGCCAGCAGTCCAGACAGGGGTGATTTGTCTAGGGAAAAACTGTTTTTT
-	-	TRBV30	TRBJ2-5	CACTGTLETQYF	TGTGCCTGCACCGGGACTCTGGAGACCCAGTACTTC
-	-	TRBV7-6	TRBJ1-1	CASSLRVGAPGAKNTEAFF	TGTGCCAGCAGCTTAAGGGTGGGGGCCCCAGGGGCGAAGAACACTGAAGCTTTCTTT
-	-	TRBV5-4	TRBJ1-1	CASSPGANTEAFF	TGTGCCAGCAGCCCTGGGGCGAACACTGAAGCTTTCTTT
TRBD1	-	TRBV10-3	TRBJ2-5	CAIRGQGARETQYF	TGTGCCATCAGGGGACAGGGGGCGCGGGAGACCCAGTACTTC
-	once	TRBV6-4	TRBJ2-1	CASSASGDRGEQFF	TGTGCCAGCAGTGCTTCGGGAGACCGGGGTGAGCAGTTCTTC
TRBD1	-	TRBV28	TRBJ2-2	CASEGQENTGELFF	TGTGCCAGCGAAGGACAGGAGAACACCGGGGAGCTGTTTTTT
TRBD1	-	TRBV6-5	TRBJ2-7	CASKTGAASYEQYF	TGTGCCAGTAAAACAGGGGCCGCCTCCTACGAGCAGTACTTC
-	-	TRBV27	TRBJ1-6	CASSLFPEPNSPLHF	TGTGCCAGCAGTTTATTTCCGGAGCCTAATTCACCCCTCCACTTT
TRBD2	-	TRBV19	TRBJ2-7	CASTPSPGGLAGSEQYF	TGTGCCAGTACCCCTTCACCCGGGGGGCTAGCGGGAAGCGAGCAGTACTTC
-	-	TRBV5-1	TRBJ2-1	CASSYGLGGHLEYHEQFF	TGCGCCAGCAGCTACGGACTCGGAGGCCATCTGGAGTACCATGAGCAGTTCTTC
TRBD1	-	TRBV10-3	TRBJ2-1	CAIRETGDNEQFF	TGTGCCATCAGGGAGACAGGGGATAATGAGCAGTTCTTC
TRBD1	-	TRBV15	TRBJ1-1	CATSGWTGQPTEAFF	TGTGCCACCAGCGGTTGGACAGGCCAACCCACTGAAGCTTTCTTT
-	-	TRBV3-1/TRBV3-2	TRBJ1-1	CASSPDQGKNTEAFF	TGTGCCAGCAGCCCTGACCAGGGAAAAAACACTGAAGCTTTCTTT
-	-	TRBV4-1	TRBJ2-3	CASSQWASGTDTQYF	TGCGCCAGCAGCCAATGGGCTAGCGGCACAGATACGCAGTATTTT
TRBD1	once	TRBV28	TRBJ1-3	CASIRQGAHGNTIYF	TGTGCCAGCATTCGACAGGGGGCGCATGGAAACACCATATATTTT
-	-	TRBV4-2	TRBJ2-7	CASSQGSGAHPYEQYF	TGTGCCAGCAGCCAAGGTTCAGGGGCGCATCCCTACGAGCAGTACTTC
TRBD1	-	TRBV2	TRBJ2-7	CASSPDRGIYEQYF	TGTGCCAGCAGTCCAGACAGGGGAATCTACGAGCAGTACTTC
TRBD2	-	TRBV2	TRBJ2-7	CASSDSVTSGSYEQYF	TGTGCCAGCAGTGATAGTGTTACTAGCGGCTCCTACGAGCAGTACTTC
-	-	TRBV28	TRBJ2-7	CASSYFGYEQYF	TGTGCCAGCAGTTACTTCGGCTACGAGCAGTACTTC
-	-	TRBV7-2	TRBJ1-1	CASTQSQANTEAFF	TGTGCCAGCACCCAAAGTCAGGCCAACACTGAAGCTTTCTTT
TRBD2	-	TRBV5-1	TRBJ2-7	CASSFSGSEQYF	TGCGCCAGCAGCTTTAGCGGGAGCGAGCAGTACTTC
-	-	TRBV3-1/TRBV3-2	TRBJ1-1	CASSLRTAAYNTEAFF	TGTGCCAGCAGCCTTCGGACAGCAGCCTATAACACTGAAGCTTTCTTT
TRBD1	-	TRBV3-1/TRBV3-2	TRBJ2-1	CASSQRTGLDEQFF	TGTGCCAGCAGCCAAAGGACAGGCCTAGATGAGCAGTTCTTC
-	-	TRBV5-1	TRBJ2-6	CASSPGGISGANVLTF	TGCGCCAGCAGCCCCGGAGGCATCTCTGGGGCCAACGTCCTGACTTTC
-	few	TRBV11-2	TRBJ2-7	CATRRDSSYEQYF	TGTGCCACCCGCAGGGATAGCTCCTACGAGCAGTACTTC
-	once	TRBV28	TRBJ2-3	CASSLGWSGDTQYF	TGTGCCAGCAGTTTAGGATGGTCGGGGGATACGCAGTATTTT